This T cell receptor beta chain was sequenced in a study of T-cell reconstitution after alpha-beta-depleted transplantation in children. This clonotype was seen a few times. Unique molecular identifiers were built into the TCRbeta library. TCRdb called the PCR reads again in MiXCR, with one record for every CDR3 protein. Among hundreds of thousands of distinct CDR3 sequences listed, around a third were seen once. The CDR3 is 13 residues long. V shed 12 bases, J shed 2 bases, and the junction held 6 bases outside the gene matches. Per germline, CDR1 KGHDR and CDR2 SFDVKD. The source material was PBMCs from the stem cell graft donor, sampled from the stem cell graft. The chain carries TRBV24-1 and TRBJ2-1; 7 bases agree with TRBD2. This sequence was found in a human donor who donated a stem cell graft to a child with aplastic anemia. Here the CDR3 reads CAVSSGPYNEQFF. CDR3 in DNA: TGTGCCGTTTCTAGCGGCCCCTACAATGAGCAGTTCTTC.